This T cell receptor (beta chain) was identified during a study of T cell changes during pregnancy in multiple sclerosis. V lost 1 base and J 0 bases, leaving 7 bases between the germline ends. Germline lookup yields CDR1 MGHRA and CDR2 YSYEKL. The CDR3 runs to 14 residues. Sequencing was performed with immunoSEQ multiplex PCR; in TCRdb, only in-frame clones are kept and a portion is missing. This repertoire shows 20,000 or so clones, more than 90% found once; its top ten account for 8% to 10%. The V call is TRBV4-1, the J call TRBJ2-7; D is ambiguous. The sample consisted of CD8+ T cells from peripheral blood mononuclear cells, taken in the third trimester of pregnancy. The sequence derives from a female donor in good health, enrolled as a control in a pregnancy study. The CDR3 reads CASSQGTSSYEQYF. Here the CDR3 DNA reads TGCGCCAGCAGCCAAGGAACCAGCTCCTACGAGCAGTACTTC.